Below, 20 T cell receptor beta chains from the same sample are listed, as sequenced in a study of blood T cell repertoires in COVID-19. Produced via immunoSEQ multiplex PCR; TCRdb's table is partial and in-frame only. This sample yields about 120,000 clones, of which around 91% are seen a single time; 3.5% to 4.5% belongs to the top ten. Input material: peripheral blood. The receptors were sampled from a woman in her sixties or seventies with COVID-19, enrolled during active disease.

The rearrangement uses TRBV18 and TRBJ1-1, with TRBD1 matching over 10 bases. Germline V gene sequence: CDR1 KGHSH, CDR2 LQKENI. The V and J ends lost 3 bases and 5 bases, in that order; junction bases with no gene match: 6. The CDR3 has 15 amino acids. The CDR3 DNA is TGTGCCAGCTCACCGGGGACAGGGGCGCCGACTGAAGCTTTCTTT. Translated, it gives CASSPGTGAPTEAFF.

The rearrangement uses TRBV6-5 and TRBJ1-1, with 8 bases fitting TRBD1. CDR3 length equals 13 residues. Per germline, CDR1 MNHEY and CDR2 SVGAGI. J lost 6 bases, V lost 7 bases, and 7 bases had no gene match. Written as DNA, the CDR3 is TGTGCCAGCACGCCAGGGGGCTGGGCTGAAGCTTTCTTT. Protein product: CASTPGGWAEAFF.

J is TRBJ2-3 and V is TRBV11-3; possible D gene TRBD1, 5 bases. This CDR3 spans 13 amino acids. Trimming pared 3 bases from V and 5 bases from J, leaving 9 bases between. Germline V gives CDR1 SGHNT, CDR2 YENEEA. The CDR3 region has the DNA TGTGCCAGCAGCTTGGATGGACAAGATACGCAGTATTTT. Translating it yields CASSLDGQDTQYF.

This clone was seen just once. The genes are TRBV7-2 and TRBJ2-1; 9 nucleotides match TRBD1. The CDR3 is 13 residues long. CDR1 SGHTA and CDR2 FQGNSA come from the germline V gene. Trimming removed 5 bases from V and 7 bases from J; junction bases left unmatched: 3. The CDR3 DNA reads TGTGCCAGCAGCATAGGACAGGGGAATGAGCAGTTCTTC. This encodes CASSIGQGNEQFF.

This clone appeared a single time. The rearrangement uses TRBV25-1 and TRBJ2-7; possibly TRBD2 for D (6 bases). The CDR3 has 11 amino acids. The germline gives CDR1 MGHDK, CDR2 SYGVNS. The germline V and J ends were trimmed by 7 bases and 4 bases, with 8 bases remaining between them. The CDR3 sequence: CASTGGYEQYF. The CDR3 DNA is TGTGCCAGCACTGGAGGGTACGAGCAGTACTTC.

This clone was observed a few times. The chain employs TRBV19 and TRBJ1-5, with D possibly matching TRBD1 (5 bases). This CDR3 is built from 13 residues. Germline V gene data show CDR1 as LNHDA and CDR2 as SQIVND (reference sequence). Trimming cost V 5 bases and J 5 bases, with 10 bases left between them. The CDR3 is CASSRAGDQPQHF. The DNA of the CDR3 is TGTGCCAGTAGTCGGGCGGGGGATCAGCCCCAGCATTTT.

This CDR3 is CASSYMRGTYEQYF. CDR3 nucleotides: TGTGCCAGCAGTTATATGCGGGGGACCTACGAGCAGTACTTC. The rearrangement links TRBV6-2 or TRBV6-3 to TRBJ2-7, with 7 positions matching TRBD2. J gave up 2 bases and V 3 bases, and 4 bases lay outside the gene matches. Germline CDR1 reads MNHEY; CDR2 reads SVGEGT. This CDR3 spans 14 amino acids.

The chain couples TRBV28 to TRBJ1-1; no firm D call. The V end was cut by 3 bases, the J end by 1 base, with 6 bases between. The CDR3 extends over 13 amino acids. In germline, CDR1 is MDHEN, CDR2 SYDVKM. The CDR3 loop is CASSLRSNTEAFF. Written as DNA, the CDR3 is TGTGCCAGCAGTTTGCGGTCGAACACTGAAGCTTTCTTT.

The chain joins TRBV19 to TRBJ1-2, with TRBD1 as a possible D gene (6 bases). This CDR3 contains 16 residues. The V and J ends lost 4 bases and 2 bases respectively, with 17 bases between them. Germline assignment: CDR1 LNHDA and CDR2 SQIVND (reference sequence). The CDR3 sequence is CASSRARGGQNYGYTF. The CDR3 DNA reads TGTGCCAGTAGTAGGGCTCGCGGGGGGCAGAACTATGGCTACACCTTC.

The chain joins TRBV10-2 to TRBJ2-7, with D possibly TRBD2 on 5 matching bases. V was clipped by 5 bases and J by 4 bases, with 6 bases between them. CDR3 length: 11 residues. The germline CDR1 and CDR2 sequences are WSHSY and SAAADI. The DNA of the CDR3 is TGCGCCAGCAGTCGAGGGTACGAGCAGTACTTC. This sequence encodes CASSRGYEQYF.

This clone was recorded once. The chain couples TRBV5-1 to TRBJ2-3, with TRBD1 as a possible D gene (6 bases). Germline CDR1 reads SGHRS; CDR2 reads YFSETQ. The V and J ends lost 1 base and 1 base respectively, with 13 bases between them. This CDR3 has 16 amino acids. The CDR3 reads CASSLSRGTRTDTQYF. CDR3 coding DNA: TGCGCCAGCAGCTTGTCGAGGGGGACCCGCACAGATACGCAGTATTTT.

The V and J genes are TRBV15 and TRBJ2-7; D gene ambiguous. This CDR3 comprises 15 residues. From germline, CDR1 is LNHNV and CDR2 YYDKDF (reference sequence). V lost 0 bases and J lost 6, with 15 bases in between. CDR3 in amino acids: CATSRDFEVVREQYF. The CDR3 coding sequence is TGTGCCACCAGCAGAGATTTTGAGGTCGTTCGCGAGCAGTACTTC.

V usage is TRBV5-1 and J usage is TRBJ2-3, with 8 nucleotides matching TRBD2. Germline CDR1 reads SGHRS; CDR2 reads YFSETQ. The CDR3 spans 15 residues. J lost 6 bases, V lost 1 base, and 7 bases had no gene match. CDR3 DNA sequence: TGCGCCAGCAGCTTGACTAGCGGTAAGGTTGATACGCAGTATTTT. It yields the protein CASSLTSGKVDTQYF.

The chain joins TRBV18 to TRBJ1-1; TRBD1 might be the D (5 bases). Deletions cut 6 bases from V and 1 base from J, with 15 bases between. The germline V gene encodes CDR1 KGHSH and CDR2 LQKENI. The CDR3 has 15 amino acids. For the CDR3, the DNA is TGTGCCAGCTCGCCTCAGGGAGGGTGGAACACTGAAGCTTTCTTT. This encodes CASSPQGGWNTEAFF. The full variable domain, in which reference TRBV18 and TRBJ1-1 provide the parts outside the CDR3, is NAGVMQNPRHLVRRRGQEARLRCSPMKGHSHVYWYRQLPEEGLKFMVYLQKENIIDESGMPKERFSAEFPKEGPSILRIQQVVRGDSAAYFCASSPQGGWNTEAFFGQGTRLTVV.

CDR3 sequence reads: CASSYSVTSYEQYF. In DNA, the CDR3 is TGTGCCAGCAGTTACTCGGTGACTTCCTACGAGCAGTACTTC. The chain is built from TRBV6-2 or TRBV6-3 and TRBJ2-7; D gene unclear. Trimming left V 0 bases short and J 1 base short, with 7 bases between. CDR1 MNHEY and CDR2 SVGEGT come from the germline V gene. The CDR3 is 14 amino acids.

This chain links TRBV4-3 with TRBJ2-7; no reliable D call. Per the germline V gene, CDR1 is LGHNA and CDR2 is YSLEER. V dropped 1 base and J dropped 2 bases, with 9 bases sitting between them. The CDR3 sequence is 14 residues long. CDR3 loop: CASSQGDGAYEQYF. The CDR3 bases are TGCGCCAGCAGCCAAGGCGACGGAGCCTACGAGCAGTACTTC.

The rearrangement joins TRBV5-6 to TRBJ1-3; D is perhaps TRBD1 (6 bases). V lost 6 bases to trimming and J lost 2 bases, with 9 bases between them. This CDR3 spans 13 amino acids. CDR1 and CDR2 from the germline V gene are SGHDT and YYEEEE. The DNA for the CDR3 is TGTGCCAGCAAAGGGACAACTGGAAACACCATATATTTT. It yields the protein CASKGTTGNTIYF.

The gene calls are TRBV18 and TRBJ1-4, with D perhaps TRBD1 (5 bases). The CDR3 runs 15 residues. Germline V gives CDR1 KGHSH, CDR2 LQKENI. V shed 2 bases and J shed 4 bases, with 11 bases lying between them. DNA of the CDR3: TGTGCCAGCTCACCAGGGGCCGGCAGTAATGAAAAACTGTTTTTT. As protein: CASSPGAGSNEKLFF.

The J gene is TRBJ1-1, the V gene TRBV15; 8 bases are shared with TRBD1. There are 15 residues in the CDR3. V was clipped by 1 base and J by 2 bases; unmatched bases: 3. Germline V gene sequence: CDR1 LNHNV, CDR2 YYDKDF (reference sequence). CDR3 bases: TGTGCCACCAGCAGAGTAACAGGGGGTAACACTGAAGCTTTCTTT. This translates into CATSRVTGGNTEAFF.

The V call is TRBV19, the J call TRBJ1-3; D might be TRBD1 (6 bases). The CDR3 totals 14 residues. V dropped 6 bases and J dropped 2 bases, with 11 bases sitting between them. The germline V gene encodes CDR1 LNHDA and CDR2 SQIVND (reference sequence). The CDR3 here is CASRGQPAGNTIYF. The CDR3 DNA reads TGTGCCAGTAGAGGACAGCCTGCTGGAAACACCATATATTTT.